This TCR beta chain stems from a study of shared clonotypes between healthy human individuals. Regarding the study as a whole: Sorted-subset samples were not fully sequenced, rarefaction indicated.

Turning to this clone: Its antigen remains unidentified.

The CDR3 contains 13 residues. Per the germline V gene, CDR1 is MNHNS and CDR2 is SASEGT. V was pared by 5 bases and J by 7 bases, with 12 bases between. Only in-frame clones appear in the TCRdb table, and some are missing; sequencing was by immunoSEQ multiplex PCR. The sample holds about 2 million clones; 85% to 95% are singletons and the top ten take 0.1% to 0.15%. The chain combines TRBV6-1 with TRBJ1-5, with D unclear. The TCR sequence derives from a young man in good health. The sequencing sample was made of naive CD4+ T cells sorted from blood. Subset defined: CD45RA+ positively selected. CDR3 loop: CASSSGWGQPQHF. For the CDR3, the DNA is TGTGCCAGCAGTTCTGGGTGGGGACAGCCCCAGCATTTT.